These 20 T cell receptor beta chains came from one sample sequenced in a study of beta chain features in type 1 diabetes. Study conclusions and caveats: A moderate, significant TCRB CDR3 shortening appeared in type 1 diabetes across four CD4+ subsets.

No antigen has been identified for these receptors. Since all of the isolated RNA was reverse transcribed, expressed TCRB transcripts were what got sequenced. Profiling relied on immunoSEQ multiplex PCR, and the TCRdb table lists in-frame clones only, not all of them. The table records nearly 700,000 clones, under 15% of them present only once. The specimen sequenced was naive CD4+ T cells from blood. These receptors originate from a man aged 18 to 29 with type 1 diabetes.

The chain has TRBV30 and TRBJ2-2; TRBD1 is a possible D gene (6 bases). Germline assignment: CDR1 GTSNPN and CDR2 SVGIG (reference sequence). The CDR3 is 11 amino acids. V dropped 3 bases and J dropped 8 bases, with 7 bases sitting between them. CDR3 nucleotides: TGTGCCTGGAGCCAGGGGGGGGAGCTGTTTTTT. Translating gives CAWSQGGELFF.

The sample holds a few counts of this clone. V usage is TRBV11-2 and J usage is TRBJ2-7; TRBD1 agrees at 7 bases. The CDR3 runs to 15 residues. The junction had 3 bases not matched to a gene; V was cut back by 1 base and J by 0 bases. CDR1 is SGHAT, CDR2 FQNNGV, per germline. In DNA form, the CDR3 reads TGTGCCAGCAGCTTAGGCCGACAGGGCTCCTACGAGCAGTACTTC. Protein product: CASSLGRQGSYEQYF.

This clone was counted only a few times. The V call is TRBV27, the J call TRBJ2-7; 10 nucleotides align to TRBD1. Germline V gene data show CDR1 as MNHEY and CDR2 as SMNVEV (reference sequence). The CDR3 covers 15 residues. V lost 5 bases, J lost 5 bases, and 9 bases stayed unmatched. CDR3 sequence reads: CASSPWDRGSHEQYF. Here the CDR3 DNA reads TGTGCCAGCAGTCCGTGGGACAGGGGATCCCACGAGCAGTACTTC.

This clone was picked up a small number of times. This chain joins TRBV9 and TRBJ1-3; no reliable D call. This CDR3 is 14 amino acids long. Germline CDR1 reads SGDLS; CDR2 reads YYNGEE. Trimming cost V 3 bases and J 2 bases, with 9 bases left between them. The CDR3: CASSAIEAGNTIYF. CDR3 in DNA: TGTGCCAGCAGCGCCATCGAAGCTGGAAACACCATATATTTT.

The chain joins TRBV2 to TRBJ1-5; no clear D. The CDR3 contains 14 residues. Germline V gene lookup returns CDR1 SNHLY and CDR2 FYNNEI. Deletions cut 5 bases from V and 4 bases from J, with 12 bases between. This chain's CDR3 is CASSPNTKNQPQHF. CDR3 coding DNA: TGTGCCAGCAGTCCTAACACGAAGAATCAGCCCCAGCATTTT.

The chain recombines TRBV30 with TRBJ2-5, with D possibly matching TRBD1 (6 bases). This CDR3 spans 14 amino acids. V lost 3 bases to trimming and J lost 5 bases, with 16 bases between them. Germline assignment: CDR1 GTSNPN and CDR2 SVGIG (reference sequence). CDR3 sequence: CAWRPAGAGETQYF. For the CDR3, the DNA is TGTGCCTGGAGGCCGGCAGGGGCAGGGGAGACCCAGTACTTC.

V is TRBV5-8 and J is TRBJ2-2, with 8 positions matching TRBD1. CDR1 and CDR2 (germline): SGHTS, YDEGEE. The CDR3 is 17 amino acids. Trimming cost V 4 bases and J 1 base; bases outside gene matches: 9. The DNA of the CDR3 is TGTGCCAGCAGCCCGACCCTAGGACAGGGGAACACCGGGGAGCTGTTTTTT. The encoded protein is CASSPTLGQGNTGELFF.

In this sample, this clone turned up a few times. The chain employs TRBV10-2 and TRBJ2-7; 8 nucleotides match TRBD2. CDR1 WSHSY and CDR2 SAAADI come from the germline V gene. This CDR3 spans 14 amino acids. Trimming at V came to 2 bases and at J to 9 bases, leaving 9 bases not matched to a gene. CDR3 region: CASSEGLADLAQYF. The CDR3 DNA is TGCGCCAGCAGTGAGGGACTAGCCGACCTGGCGCAGTACTTC.

The rearrangement joins TRBV6-6 to TRBJ1-6; D not certain. The CDR3 consists of 14 residues. V dropped 2 bases and J dropped 7 bases, with 9 bases sitting between them. CDR1 and CDR2 (germline): MNHNY, SVGAGI (reference sequence). CDR3 sequence (DNA): TGTGCCAGCAGTTACAGCTCGGCGAATTCACCCCTCCACTTT. The encoded protein is CASSYSSANSPLHF.

The V and J genes are TRBV28 and TRBJ2-7, with a weak D call TRBD2 (5 bases). The germline CDR1 and CDR2 sequences are MDHEN and SYDVKM. Deletions cut 2 bases from V and 2 bases from J, with 10 bases between. This CDR3 contains 14 residues. The CDR3 DNA is TGTGCCAGCAGTTTAAACGGGGAAACCTACGAGCAGTACTTC. The encoded protein is CASSLNGETYEQYF. Full variable domain (remainder filled in from reference TRBV28 and TRBJ2-7): DVKVTQSSRYLVKRTGEKVFLECVQDMDHENMFWYRQDPGLGLRLIYFSYDVKMKEKGDIPEGYSVSREKKERFSLILESASTNQTSMYLCASSLNGETYEQYFGPGTRLTVT.

In nucleotides, the CDR3 is TGTGCCAGTAGTATCAATGAGATCGGGGAGACCCAGTACTTC. Encoded protein: CASSINEIGETQYF. This chain connects TRBV19 to TRBJ2-5; D unclear. Per the germline V gene, CDR1 is LNHDA and CDR2 is SQIVND (reference sequence). Deletions cut 3 bases from V and 5 bases from J, with 13 bases between. CDR3 length: 14 residues.

The chain recombines TRBV4-1 with TRBJ2-3; the D gene is possibly TRBD1 (5 bases). V lost 5 bases and J 4 bases, leaving 22 bases between the germline ends. The CDR3 is 17 amino acids. Germline CDR1 MGHRA, CDR2 YSYEKL. In DNA, the CDR3 is TGCGCCAGCAGCGCTGAATCAGACAGCCTAAGGGCAGATACGCAGTATTTT. As protein: CASSAESDSLRADTQYF.

This clone has a handful of counts. V gene TRBV6-5 combines with J gene TRBJ2-7, with D uncertain. CDR1 is MNHEY, CDR2 SVGAGI, per germline. The V end lost 2 bases, the J end lost 5 bases, and 16 bases lay between the germline ends. The CDR3 covers 15 residues. CDR3 protein: CASSYVPSTFHEQYF. In nucleotides, the CDR3 is TGTGCCAGCAGTTACGTGCCCTCCACCTTCCACGAGCAGTACTTC.

The V and J genes are TRBV6-1 and TRBJ1-5; maybe TRBD1 (5 bases). Trimming removed 6 bases from V and 4 bases from J, with 16 bases in between. The CDR3 extends over 15 amino acids. Germline lookup yields CDR1 MNHNS and CDR2 SASEGT. The CDR3 region is CASSPEGYLNQPQHF. The CDR3 coding sequence is TGTGCCAGCAGCCCCGAGGGGTATCTGAATCAGCCCCAGCATTTT.

This clone was seen a handful of times. The chain joins TRBV2 to TRBJ1-2; 8 bases are a match to TRBD1. With V trimmed by 6 bases and J by 3 bases, 3 bases remained unmatched. The CDR3 has 13 amino acids. The germline V gene has CDR1 SNHLY and CDR2 FYNNEI. The CDR3 here is CASSAQGDYGYTF. The CDR3 coding sequence is TGTGCCAGCAGCGCACAGGGGGACTATGGCTACACCTTC. Variable domain in full (rest from reference TRBV2 and TRBJ1-2): EPEVTQTPSHQVTQMGQEVILRCVPISNHLYFYWYRQILGQKVEFLVSFYNNEISEKSEIFDDQFSVERPDGSNFTLKIRSTKLEDSAMYFCASSAQGDYGYTFGSGTRLTVV.

This clone was found a few times. This chain uses TRBV6-5 with TRBJ1-4; the D gene is possibly TRBD1 (5 bases). There are 15 residues in the CDR3. Germline CDR1 and CDR2: MNHEY and SVGAGI. Deletions cut 0 bases from V and 8 bases from J, with 13 bases between. CDR3 DNA sequence: TGTGCCAGCAGTTACTCGGGAGGGGTAGGAGAAAAACTGTTTTTT. Encoded protein: CASSYSGGVGEKLFF.

This clone appeared a few times. This chain joins TRBV5-1 and TRBJ1-1, with 7 bases lining up with TRBD1. The CDR3 is 16 amino acids. Germline CDR1 and CDR2: SGHRS and YFSETQ. V was pared by 3 bases and J by 4 bases, with 12 bases of the junction left unmatched. The CDR3 DNA follows: TGCGCCAGCAGCTCCGATGAGACAGGGTCGGGCACTGAAGCTTTCTTT. Its translation is CASSSDETGSGTEAFF.

In regard to this clone: Compared with germline, one end of the junction differs, possibly owing to a read error. The V call is TRBV7-7, the J call TRBJ2-1, with D perhaps TRBD1 or TRBD2 (5 bases each). Germline-derived CDR1 and CDR2 are SSHAT and FNYEAQ (reference sequence). This CDR3 spans 13 amino acids. The CDR3 here is CASSLGGTNEQFF. Here the CDR3 DNA reads TGTGCTAGCAGCTTGGGTGGGACCAATGAGCAGTTCTTC.

The chain joins TRBV6-6 to TRBJ1-1; D unclear. Germline-derived CDR1 and CDR2 are MNHNY and SVGAGI (reference sequence). Trimming removed 0 bases at V and 0 bases at J, with 8 bases between. The CDR3 length is 15 residues. The CDR3 spells CASSYSSAMNTEAFF. As DNA, the CDR3 is TGTGCCAGCAGTTACTCGAGCGCAATGAACACTGAAGCTTTCTTT.

This chain links TRBV30 with TRBJ2-5; D is perhaps TRBD2 (5 bases). The CDR3 contains 16 residues. Germline CDR1 and CDR2: GTSNPN and SVGIG (reference sequence). V was shortened by 2 bases and J by 0 bases, with 16 bases between the two germline ends. The chain's CDR3 is CAWSSPRRGHQETQYF. The CDR3 DNA reads TGTGCCTGGAGTTCGCCAAGGAGAGGGCACCAAGAGACCCAGTACTTC.